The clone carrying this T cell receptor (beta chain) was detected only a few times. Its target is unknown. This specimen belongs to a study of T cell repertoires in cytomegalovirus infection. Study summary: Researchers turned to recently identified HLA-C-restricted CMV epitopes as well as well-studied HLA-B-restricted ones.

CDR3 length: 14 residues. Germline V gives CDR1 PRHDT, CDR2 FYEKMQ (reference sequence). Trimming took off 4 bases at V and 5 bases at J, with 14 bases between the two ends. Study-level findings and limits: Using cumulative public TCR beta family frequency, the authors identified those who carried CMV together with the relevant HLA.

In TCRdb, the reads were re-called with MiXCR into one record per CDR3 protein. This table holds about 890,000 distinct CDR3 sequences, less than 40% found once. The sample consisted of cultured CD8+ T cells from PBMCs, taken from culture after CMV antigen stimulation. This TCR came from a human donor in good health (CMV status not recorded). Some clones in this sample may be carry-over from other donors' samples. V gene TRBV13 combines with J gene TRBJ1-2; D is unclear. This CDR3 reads CASSSRGGFYGYTF. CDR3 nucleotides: TGTGCCAGCAGCTCCCGGGGAGGTTTTTATGGCTACACCTTC.